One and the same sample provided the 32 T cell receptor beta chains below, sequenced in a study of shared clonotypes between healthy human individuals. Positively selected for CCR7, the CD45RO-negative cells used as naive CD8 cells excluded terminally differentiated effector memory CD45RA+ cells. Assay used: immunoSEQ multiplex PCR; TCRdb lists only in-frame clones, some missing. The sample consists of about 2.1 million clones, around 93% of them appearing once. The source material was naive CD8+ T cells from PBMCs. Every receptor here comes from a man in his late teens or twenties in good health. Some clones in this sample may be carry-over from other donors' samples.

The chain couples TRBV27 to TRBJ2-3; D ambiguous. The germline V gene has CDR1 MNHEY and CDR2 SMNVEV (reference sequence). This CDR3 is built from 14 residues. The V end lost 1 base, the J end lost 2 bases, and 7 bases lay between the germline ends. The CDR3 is CASSLWAPTDTQYF. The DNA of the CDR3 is TGTGCCAGCAGTTTATGGGCCCCCACAGATACGCAGTATTTT.

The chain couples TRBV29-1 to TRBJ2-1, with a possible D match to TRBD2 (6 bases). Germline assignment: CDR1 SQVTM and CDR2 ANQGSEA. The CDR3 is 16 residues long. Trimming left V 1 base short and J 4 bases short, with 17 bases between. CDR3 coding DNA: TGCAGCGTTGAAGGTTTGACACTAGCCCTTTACAATGAGCAGTTCTTC. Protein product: CSVEGLTLALYNEQFF.

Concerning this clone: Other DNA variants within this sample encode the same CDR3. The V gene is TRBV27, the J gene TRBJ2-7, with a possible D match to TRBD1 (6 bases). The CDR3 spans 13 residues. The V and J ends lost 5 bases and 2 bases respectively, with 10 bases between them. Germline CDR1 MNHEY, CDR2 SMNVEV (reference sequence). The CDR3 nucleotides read TGTGCCAGCAGTCTGGGGGCGGCCTACGAGCAGTACTTC. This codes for CASSLGAAYEQYF.

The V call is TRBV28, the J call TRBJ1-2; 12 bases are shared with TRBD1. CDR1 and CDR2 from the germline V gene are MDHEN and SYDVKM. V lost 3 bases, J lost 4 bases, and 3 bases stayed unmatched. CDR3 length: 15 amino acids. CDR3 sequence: CASSFPGQGAYGYTF. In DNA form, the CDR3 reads TGTGCCAGCAGTTTTCCGGGACAGGGGGCCTATGGCTACACCTTC.

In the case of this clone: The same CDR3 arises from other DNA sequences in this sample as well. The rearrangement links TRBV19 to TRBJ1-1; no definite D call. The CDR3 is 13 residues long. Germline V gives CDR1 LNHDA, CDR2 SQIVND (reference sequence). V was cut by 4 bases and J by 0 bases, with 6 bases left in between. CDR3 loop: CASSTGLNTEAFF. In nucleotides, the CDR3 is TGTGCCAGTAGTACCGGACTGAACACTGAAGCTTTCTTT.

The CDR3 here is CASSPLAAAFSYEQYF. In DNA, the CDR3 is TGTGCCAGCAGTCCCCTAGCGGCGGCTTTTTCCTACGAGCAGTACTTC. The chain links TRBV25-1 to TRBJ2-7; TRBD2 aligns across 7 bases. The CDR3 is 16 residues long. Trimming took 5 bases from V and 1 from J; bases not matched to a gene: 11. The germline gives CDR1 MGHDK, CDR2 SYGVNS.

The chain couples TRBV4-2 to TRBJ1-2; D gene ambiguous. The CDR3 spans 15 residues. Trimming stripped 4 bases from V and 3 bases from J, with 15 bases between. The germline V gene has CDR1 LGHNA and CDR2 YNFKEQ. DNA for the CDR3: TGTGCCAGCAGCCGCCCGGGAGGGTTGGACTATGGCTACACCTTC. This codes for CASSRPGGLDYGYTF.

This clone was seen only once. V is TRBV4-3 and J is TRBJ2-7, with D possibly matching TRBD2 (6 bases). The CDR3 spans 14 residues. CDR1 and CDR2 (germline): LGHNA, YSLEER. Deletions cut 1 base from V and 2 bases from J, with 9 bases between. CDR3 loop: CASSQAWGAYEQYF. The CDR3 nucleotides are TGCGCCAGCAGCCAAGCTTGGGGGGCCTACGAGCAGTACTTC.

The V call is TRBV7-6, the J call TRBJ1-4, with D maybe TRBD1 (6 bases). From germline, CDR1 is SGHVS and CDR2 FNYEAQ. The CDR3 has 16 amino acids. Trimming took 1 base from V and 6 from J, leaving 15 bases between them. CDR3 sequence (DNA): TGTGCCAGCAGCTTAGGATGGACAGCCGAAGATGAAAAACTGTTTTTT. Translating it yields CASSLGWTAEDEKLFF.

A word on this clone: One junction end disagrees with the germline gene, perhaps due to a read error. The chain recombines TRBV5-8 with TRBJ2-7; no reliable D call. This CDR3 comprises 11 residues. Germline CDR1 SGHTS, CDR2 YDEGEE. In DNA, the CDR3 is TGTGCCAGCAGCTTCCGGGCCCCAGATCTCTTC. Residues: CASSFRAPDLF.

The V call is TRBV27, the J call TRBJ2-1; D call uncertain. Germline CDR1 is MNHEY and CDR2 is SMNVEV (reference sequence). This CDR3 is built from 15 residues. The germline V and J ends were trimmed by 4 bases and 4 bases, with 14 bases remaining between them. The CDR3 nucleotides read TGTGCCAGCAGTTGGAATCCCCTAACTTACAATGAGCAGTTCTTC. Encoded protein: CASSWNPLTYNEQFF.

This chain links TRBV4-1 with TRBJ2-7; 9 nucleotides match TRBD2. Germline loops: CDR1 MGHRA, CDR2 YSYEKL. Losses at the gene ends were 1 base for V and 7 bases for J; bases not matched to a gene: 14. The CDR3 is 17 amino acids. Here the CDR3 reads CASSQVTRAGGVEEQYF. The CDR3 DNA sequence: TGCGCCAGCAGCCAAGTCACTCGGGCGGGAGGGGTTGAAGAGCAGTACTTC.

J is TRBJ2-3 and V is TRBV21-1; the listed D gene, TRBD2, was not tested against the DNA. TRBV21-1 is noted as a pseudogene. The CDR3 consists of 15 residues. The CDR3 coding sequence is TGTGCCAGCAGCAACACTATAACTAGCACAGATACGCAGTATTTT. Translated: CASSNTITSTDTQYF.

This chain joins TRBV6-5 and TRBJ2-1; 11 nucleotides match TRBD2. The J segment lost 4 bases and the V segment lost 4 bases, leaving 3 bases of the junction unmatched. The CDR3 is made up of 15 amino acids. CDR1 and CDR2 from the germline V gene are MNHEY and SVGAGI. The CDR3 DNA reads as TGTGCCAGCAGTTTACTAGCGGGAGATTACAATGAGCAGTTCTTC. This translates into CASSLLAGDYNEQFF.

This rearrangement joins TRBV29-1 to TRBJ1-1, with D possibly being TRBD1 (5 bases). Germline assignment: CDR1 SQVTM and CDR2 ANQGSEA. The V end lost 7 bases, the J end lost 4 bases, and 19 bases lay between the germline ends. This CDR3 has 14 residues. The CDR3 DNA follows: TGCAGCGGGGCGGGGCGAACGTCGGGCACTGAAGCTTTCTTT. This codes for CSGAGRTSGTEAFF.

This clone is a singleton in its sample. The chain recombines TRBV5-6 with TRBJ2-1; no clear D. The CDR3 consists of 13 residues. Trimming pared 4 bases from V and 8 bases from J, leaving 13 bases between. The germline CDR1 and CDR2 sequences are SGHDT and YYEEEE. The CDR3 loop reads CASSTATGYEQFF. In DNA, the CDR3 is TGTGCCAGCAGCACAGCCACGGGCTATGAGCAGTTCTTC.

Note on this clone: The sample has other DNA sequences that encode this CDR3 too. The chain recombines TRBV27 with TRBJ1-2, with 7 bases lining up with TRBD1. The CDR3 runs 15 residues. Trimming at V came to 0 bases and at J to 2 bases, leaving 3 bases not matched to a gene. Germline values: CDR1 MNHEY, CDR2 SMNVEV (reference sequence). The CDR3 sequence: CASSLSGGGNYGYTF. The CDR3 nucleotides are TGTGCCAGCAGTTTATCAGGGGGCGGCAACTATGGCTACACCTTC.

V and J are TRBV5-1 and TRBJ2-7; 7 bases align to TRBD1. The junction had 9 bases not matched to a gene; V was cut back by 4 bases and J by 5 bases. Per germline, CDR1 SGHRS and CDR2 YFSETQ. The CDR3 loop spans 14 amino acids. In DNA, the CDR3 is TGCGCCAGCAGCCTCCGACAGGGTAACGACGAGCAGTACTTC. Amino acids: CASSLRQGNDEQYF.

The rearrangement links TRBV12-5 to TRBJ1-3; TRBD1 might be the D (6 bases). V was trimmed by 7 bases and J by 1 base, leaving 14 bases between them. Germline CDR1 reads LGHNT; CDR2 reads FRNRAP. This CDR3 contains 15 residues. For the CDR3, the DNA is TGTGCTAGTGCCGATAGGACAGCTTCTGGAAACACCATATATTTT. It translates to CASADRTASGNTIYF.

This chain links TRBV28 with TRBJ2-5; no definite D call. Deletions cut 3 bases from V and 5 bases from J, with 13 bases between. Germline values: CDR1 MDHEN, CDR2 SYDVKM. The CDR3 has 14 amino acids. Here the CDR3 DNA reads TGTGCCAGCAGTTTCCGCAGGCTAAGCGAGACCCAGTACTTC. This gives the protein CASSFRRLSETQYF. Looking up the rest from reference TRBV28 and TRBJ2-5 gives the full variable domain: DVKVTQSSRYLVKRTGEKVFLECVQDMDHENMFWYRQDPGLGLRLIYFSYDVKMKEKGDIPEGYSVSREKKERFSLILESASTNQTSMYLCASSFRRLSETQYFGPGTRLLVL.

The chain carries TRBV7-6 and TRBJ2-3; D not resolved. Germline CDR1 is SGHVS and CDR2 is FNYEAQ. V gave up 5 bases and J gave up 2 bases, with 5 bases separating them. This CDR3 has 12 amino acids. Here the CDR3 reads CASSTFTDTQYF. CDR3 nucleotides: TGTGCCAGCAGCACCTTCACAGATACGCAGTATTTT.

The CDR3 protein is CASTTRSSYNEQFF. The CDR3 DNA follows: TGTGCCAGCACCACTAGGAGCTCCTACAATGAGCAGTTCTTC. The gene calls are TRBV6-1 and TRBJ2-1; TRBD2 is a possible D gene (5 bases). Germline CDR1 is MNHNS and CDR2 is SASEGT. Trimming removed 7 bases from V and 0 bases from J, with 10 bases in between. The CDR3 contains 14 residues.

CDR3 protein: CASRLTKGVNTEAFF. CDR3 sequence (DNA): TGCGCCAGCAGGCTGACAAAGGGGGTGAACACTGAAGCTTTCTTT. The chain joins TRBV4-1 to TRBJ1-1, with D tentatively TRBD1 (6 bases). The germline CDR1 and CDR2 sequences are MGHRA and YSYEKL. The CDR3 runs to 15 residues. Trimming stripped 6 bases from V and 0 bases from J, with 14 bases between.

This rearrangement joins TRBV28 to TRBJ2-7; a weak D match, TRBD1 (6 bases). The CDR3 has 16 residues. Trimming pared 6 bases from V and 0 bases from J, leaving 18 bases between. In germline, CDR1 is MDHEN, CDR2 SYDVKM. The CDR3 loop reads CASRETGTPSSYEQYF. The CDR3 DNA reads TGTGCCAGCAGGGAAACCGGGACACCGAGCTCCTACGAGCAGTACTTC.

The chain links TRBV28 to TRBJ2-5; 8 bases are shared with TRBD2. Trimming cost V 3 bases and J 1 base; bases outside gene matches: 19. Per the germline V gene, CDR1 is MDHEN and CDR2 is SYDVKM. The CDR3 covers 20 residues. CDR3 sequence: CASSFPASGPTGYPQETQYF. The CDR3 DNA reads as TGTGCCAGCAGTTTCCCGGCTAGCGGGCCAACCGGATACCCCCAAGAGACCCAGTACTTC.

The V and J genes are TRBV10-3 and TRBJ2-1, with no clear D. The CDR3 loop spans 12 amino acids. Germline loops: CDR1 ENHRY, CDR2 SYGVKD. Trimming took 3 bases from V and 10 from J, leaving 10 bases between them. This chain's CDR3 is CAISEDLGEQFF. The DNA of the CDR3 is TGTGCCATCAGTGAAGACTTAGGGGAGCAGTTCTTC.

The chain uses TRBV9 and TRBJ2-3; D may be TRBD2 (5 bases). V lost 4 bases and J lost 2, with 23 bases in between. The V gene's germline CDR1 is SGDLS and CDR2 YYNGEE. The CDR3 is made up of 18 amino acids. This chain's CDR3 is CASSPYPGLTPITDTQYF. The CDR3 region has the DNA TGTGCCAGCAGCCCCTACCCTGGACTCACTCCTATCACAGATACGCAGTATTTT.

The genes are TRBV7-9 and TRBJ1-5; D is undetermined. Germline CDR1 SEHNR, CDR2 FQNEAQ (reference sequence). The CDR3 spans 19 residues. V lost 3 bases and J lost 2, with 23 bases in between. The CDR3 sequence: CASSFWPPVAGHRNQPQHF. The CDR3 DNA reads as TGTGCCAGCAGCTTTTGGCCCCCTGTTGCGGGCCACCGCAATCAGCCCCAGCATTTT.

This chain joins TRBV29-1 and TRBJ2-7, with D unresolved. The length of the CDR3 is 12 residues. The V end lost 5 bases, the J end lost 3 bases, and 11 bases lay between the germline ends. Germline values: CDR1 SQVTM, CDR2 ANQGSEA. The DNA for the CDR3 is TGCAGCGTTTCGGACCCATTCTACGAGCAGTACTTC. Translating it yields CSVSDPFYEQYF.

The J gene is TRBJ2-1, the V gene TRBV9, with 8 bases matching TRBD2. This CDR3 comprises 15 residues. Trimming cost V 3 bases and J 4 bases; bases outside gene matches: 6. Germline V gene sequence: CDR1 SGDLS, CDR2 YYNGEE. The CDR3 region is CASSAQAGEYNEQFF. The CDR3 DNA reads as TGTGCCAGCAGCGCCCAAGCGGGGGAATACAATGAGCAGTTCTTC.

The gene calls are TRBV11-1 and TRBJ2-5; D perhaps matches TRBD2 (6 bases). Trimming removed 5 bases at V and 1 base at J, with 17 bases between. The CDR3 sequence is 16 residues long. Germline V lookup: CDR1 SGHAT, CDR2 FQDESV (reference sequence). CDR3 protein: CASSPRRVRGQETQYF. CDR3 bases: TGTGCCAGCAGCCCCCGGCGGGTGCGGGGCCAAGAGACCCAGTACTTC.

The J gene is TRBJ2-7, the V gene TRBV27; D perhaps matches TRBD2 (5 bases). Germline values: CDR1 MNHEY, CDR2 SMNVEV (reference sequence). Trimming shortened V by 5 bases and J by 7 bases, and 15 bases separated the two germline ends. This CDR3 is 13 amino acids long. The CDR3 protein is CASSPLTSGEQYF. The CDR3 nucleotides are TGTGCCAGCAGTCCCCTCACGTCGGGGGAGCAGTACTTC.